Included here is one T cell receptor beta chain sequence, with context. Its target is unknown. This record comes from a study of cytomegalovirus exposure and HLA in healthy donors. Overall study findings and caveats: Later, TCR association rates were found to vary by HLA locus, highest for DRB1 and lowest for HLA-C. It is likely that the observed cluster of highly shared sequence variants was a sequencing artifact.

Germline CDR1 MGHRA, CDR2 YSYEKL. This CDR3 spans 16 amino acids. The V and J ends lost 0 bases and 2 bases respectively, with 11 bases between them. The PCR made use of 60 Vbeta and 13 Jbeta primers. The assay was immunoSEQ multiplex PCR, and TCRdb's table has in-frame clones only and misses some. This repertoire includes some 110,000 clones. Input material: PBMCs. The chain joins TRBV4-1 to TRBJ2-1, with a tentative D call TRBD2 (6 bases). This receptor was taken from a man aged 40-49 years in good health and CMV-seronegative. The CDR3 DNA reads TGCGCCAGCAGCCAAGATGTGGCGGGACCCTACAATGAGCAGTTCTTC. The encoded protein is CASSQDVAGPYNEQFF.